This T cell receptor (beta chain) derives from a study of blood T cell repertoires in COVID-19. Turning to the study itself: The United States, Italy and Spain supplied acute and convalescent COVID-19 samples. Sources were T cells, B-cell-depleted T cells, or PBMCs; the material itself was cDNA or gDNA.

Trimming cost V 1 base and J 0 bases, with 6 bases left between them. CDR3 length: 14 residues. Germline CDR1 is SGHRS and CDR2 is YFSETQ. In Seattle, patients joined the study during active infection and were tracked longitudinally. Authors' analysis steps: It was from reference gene primer amplification that nucleated cell counts were estimated. Clones were read by immunoSEQ multiplex PCR, and TCRdb kept only the in-frame ones, dropping some. V and J calls and clone size are those listed in that table; D and trimming were worked out from the DNA. The data contain fewer than 200,000 clones, roughly 81% of them singletons.

The rearrangement uses TRBV5-1 and TRBJ2-3; D is unresolved. Sequenced material: peripheral blood. This sequence was found in a woman of 80 years or more with COVID-19, enrolled during active disease. The CDR3 spells CASSLRSSTDTQYF. The DNA of the CDR3 is TGCGCCAGCAGCTTGAGGAGTAGCACAGATACGCAGTATTTT.